This T cell receptor beta chain was sequenced in a study of blood T cell repertoires in COVID-19. Across the whole study: Whether acute or convalescent, the COVID-19 samples came from the United States, Italy and Spain. PBMCs, B-cell-depleted T cells, or T cells were the source of the cDNA or gDNA that made up the material.

In the authors' methods: Using reference gene primer amplification, nucleated cell counts were estimated. Some clones are missing from TCRdb's copy, which holds only in-frame ones; the method was immunoSEQ multiplex PCR. V and J calls plus clone size are reproduced from that table; the DNA served to infer D and trimming. The data show about 80,000 clones, 70% to 90% seen once. The V gene lost 0 bases and the J gene lost 2 bases, with 5 bases spanning the gap. This CDR3 contains 13 residues. The V gene's germline CDR1 is SGHDT and CDR2 YYEEEE. The receptor's source is a man aged 80 or over with active or convalescent COVID-19. V is TRBV5-6 and J is TRBJ2-5; the D is unclear. The sample consisted of peripheral blood. The CDR3 reads CASSLDQQETQYF. CDR3 in DNA: TGTGCCAGCAGCTTGGATCAACAAGAGACCCAGTACTTC.